The 30 T cell receptor beta chains in this list originate from one sample, sequenced in a study of blood T cells in healthy people across ages. A second PCR, run for about 6 to 11 cycles, used a sample-barcoded 5' primer plus a J-beta primer mix. TCRdb fed the 5' RACE reads into MiXCR, producing one record per CDR3 protein. The table records about 630,000 distinct CDR3 sequences, around 20% of them present only once. Material: blood. The source is a man between 65 and 85 years old in good health.

The chain has TRBV6-6 and TRBJ1-2; 7 positions match TRBD1. V was pared by 2 bases and J by 5 bases, with 8 bases of the junction left unmatched. Germline CDR1 reads MNHNY; CDR2 reads SVGAGI (reference sequence). The CDR3 totals 15 residues. CDR3 in DNA: TGTGCCAGCAGTTACGGCCACACAGGGGAATATGGCTACACCTTC. It yields the protein CASSYGHTGEYGYTF.

The chain employs TRBV4-1 and TRBJ1-5, with D uncertain. Deletions cut 1 base from V and 5 bases from J, with 15 bases between. Germline assignment: CDR1 MGHRA and CDR2 YSYEKL. The CDR3 length is 16 residues. The DNA for the CDR3 is TGCGCCAGCAGCCAAGGTAACCAAGCCACCCATCAGCCCCAGCATTTT. Encoded protein: CASSQGNQATHQPQHF.

The chain links TRBV5-5 to TRBJ1-1, with a tentative D call TRBD1 (6 bases). The CDR3 contains 16 residues. The V gene's germline CDR1 is SGHKS and CDR2 YYEKEE (reference sequence). V was trimmed by 3 bases and J by 0 bases, leaving 15 bases between them. The CDR3 nucleotides are TGTGCCAGCAGCTCAGGGGTCAAAAGCTTGAACACTGAAGCTTTCTTT. Protein product: CASSSGVKSLNTEAFF.

The chain joins TRBV18 to TRBJ2-2; D unresolved. The germline gives CDR1 KGHSH, CDR2 LQKENI. Deletions cut 1 base from V and 8 bases from J, with 5 bases between. The CDR3 extends over 12 amino acids. The CDR3 region is CASSPREGELFF. CDR3 bases: TGTGCCAGCTCACCACGGGAAGGGGAGCTGTTTTTT.

Only a few counts were recorded for this clonotype. CDR3 sequence reads: CASSLLSWGAGNTIYF. DNA for the CDR3: TGTGCCAGCAGCTTACTTTCATGGGGGGCAGGAAACACCATATATTTT. V and J are TRBV7-9 and TRBJ1-3; D perhaps matches TRBD1 (6 bases). There are 16 residues in the CDR3. Germline CDR1 SEHNR, CDR2 FQNEAQ (reference sequence). Trimming pared 2 bases from V and 4 bases from J, leaving 15 bases between.

This clonotype occurred many times. The chain links TRBV28 to TRBJ2-5; possibly TRBD1 for D (5 bases). This CDR3 is built from 14 residues. V lost 4 bases and J 0 bases, leaving 9 bases between the germline ends. Germline loops: CDR1 MDHEN, CDR2 SYDVKM. The CDR3 loop is CASSSLDNQETQYF. CDR3 coding DNA: TGTGCCAGCAGTTCATTGGACAACCAAGAGACCCAGTACTTC.

This clonotype was detected only a few times. CDR3 sequence (DNA): TGTGCCAGCAGCTTATCCGGCGGGGCAACAGATACGCAGTATTTT. This encodes CASSLSGGATDTQYF. This chain connects TRBV7-9 to TRBJ2-3, with a possible D match to TRBD2 (6 bases). CDR3 length equals 15 residues. Germline V gives CDR1 SEHNR, CDR2 FQNEAQ (reference sequence). V was trimmed by 2 bases and J by 3 bases, leaving 12 bases between them. Filled out from reference TRBV7-9 and TRBJ2-3, the complete variable domain reads DTGVSQNPRHKITKRGQNVTFRCDPISEHNRLYWYRQTLGQGPEFLTYFQNEAQLEKSRLLSDRFSAERPKGSFSTLEIQRTEQGDSAMYLCASSLSGGATDTQYFGPGTRLTVL.

The chain combines TRBV14 with TRBJ2-1; D is uncertain. The CDR3 is 15 amino acids. V was clipped by 5 bases and J by 0 bases, with 11 bases between them. Germline CDR1 and CDR2: SGHDN and FVKESK. The CDR3: CASSSLLGSYNEQFF. CDR3 DNA sequence: TGTGCCAGCAGCAGCCTGCTAGGCTCCTACAATGAGCAGTTCTTC.

This clonotype was picked up a small number of times. This sequence joins TRBV4-2 and TRBJ2-3, with D possibly TRBD2 on 6 matching bases. CDR3 length equals 14 residues. Germline loops: CDR1 LGHNA, CDR2 YNFKEQ. Trimming removed 0 bases at V and 6 bases at J, with 10 bases between. The CDR3 loop is CASSQDPGRDTQYF. The CDR3 DNA follows: TGTGCCAGCAGCCAAGATCCGGGGAGGGATACGCAGTATTTT.

This chain connects TRBV11-2 to TRBJ2-1, with 8 nucleotides matching TRBD2. V dropped 5 bases and J dropped 0; count of bases not matched to a gene: 12. There are 18 residues in the CDR3. The germline CDR1 and CDR2 sequences are SGHAT and FQNNGV. The CDR3 region has the DNA TGTGCCAGCAGCCGGGTACGGGGGGGCGCAAACTCCTACAATGAGCAGTTCTTC. Protein: CASSRVRGGANSYNEQFF.

The chain combines TRBV2 with TRBJ2-7; 7 nucleotides match TRBD2. Unmatched junction bases numbered 11, after V lost 9 bases and J lost 3 bases. The CDR3 has 14 residues. Germline CDR1 and CDR2: SNHLY and FYNNEI. The CDR3 sequence is CARGGTGKFYEQYF. Written as DNA, the CDR3 is TGTGCCAGGGGGGGGACTGGGAAGTTCTACGAGCAGTACTTC.

This clonotype was seen more than once but under ten times. The J gene is TRBJ2-3, the V gene TRBV7-3, with TRBD2 matching 13 bases. The V segment lost 6 bases and the J segment 6 bases; nucleotides outside the gene matches: 6. This CDR3 is built from 15 residues. Germline V gene lookup returns CDR1 SGHTA and CDR2 FQGTGA. The DNA of the CDR3 is TGTGCCAGCAGATTGACTAGCGGGGGGTCGGATACGCAGTATTTT. Its protein is CASRLTSGGSDTQYF.

This clonotype was seen more than once but under ten times. The rearrangement joins TRBV28 to TRBJ2-5; D uncertain. V shed 6 bases and J shed 5 bases, with 10 bases lying between them. Germline assignment: CDR1 MDHEN and CDR2 SYDVKM. This CDR3 is 12 amino acids long. The CDR3 DNA follows: TGTGCCAGCAGGGCGGATGGGGAGACCCAGTACTTC. This gives the protein CASRADGETQYF.

This chain uses TRBV5-1 with TRBJ2-7; a weak D match, TRBD1 (5 bases). Germline V gene sequence: CDR1 SGHRS, CDR2 YFSETQ. Between the trimmed V and J ends, which lost 4 bases and 0 bases, there was a span of 14 bases. The CDR3 runs 15 residues. The chain's CDR3 is CASSDGQALSYEQYF. The DNA of the CDR3 is TGCGCCAGCAGCGACGGACAAGCCCTCTCCTACGAGCAGTACTTC.

The chain carries TRBV18 and TRBJ2-2, with D possibly TRBD1 on 6 matching bases. Trimming shortened V by 5 bases and J by 4 bases, and 17 bases separated the two germline ends. CDR1 and CDR2 from the germline V gene are KGHSH and LQKENI. There are 16 residues in the CDR3. This chain's CDR3 is CASSFGTRRSTGELFF. The CDR3 DNA follows: TGTGCCAGCTCATTCGGGACAAGACGGAGCACCGGGGAGCTGTTTTTT.

This clonotype was detected a few times. The rearrangement uses TRBV18 and TRBJ1-3; 8 bases align to TRBD1. The V gene's germline CDR1 is KGHSH and CDR2 LQKENI. The CDR3 contains 15 residues. V lost 2 bases, J lost 4 bases, and 4 bases stayed unmatched. The DNA of the CDR3 is TGTGCCAGCTCACCATGGGGGACAGGCGGAAACACCATATATTTT. Protein: CASSPWGTGGNTIYF.

This clonotype came up a few times. The chain uses TRBV6-2 or TRBV6-3 and TRBJ2-1; 10 bases are a match to TRBD2. There are 17 residues in the CDR3. Unmatched junction bases numbered 13, after V lost 4 bases and J lost 7 bases. The V gene's germline CDR1 is MNHEY and CDR2 SVGEGT. The CDR3 bases are TGTGCCAGCAGTTGGAAACTCCTAGCGGGAGTTGGGAATGAGCAGTTCTTC. The encoded protein is CASSWKLLAGVGNEQFF.

The table lists this clonotype with a few counts. The V call is TRBV7-3, the J call TRBJ2-7; 8 positions agree with TRBD1. Germline assignment: CDR1 SGHTA and CDR2 FQGTGA. Unmatched junction bases numbered 4, after V lost 0 bases and J lost 3 bases. The CDR3 loop spans 15 amino acids. CDR3 DNA: TGTGCCAGCAGCTTAACCGGGACAGGTTACTACGAGCAGTACTTC. Translation: CASSLTGTGYYEQYF.

This clonotype was seen more than once but under ten times. This chain links TRBV28 with TRBJ2-5; 7 bases agree with TRBD2. The end of the DNA fits TRBJ2-1 better, so the J call may be wrong. CDR1 MDHEN and CDR2 SYDVKM come from the germline V gene. This CDR3 is 17 amino acids long. The CDR3, as DNA: TGTGCCAGCACAGGGTTGGGCCACGGCGGGAGTCGCTATGAGCAGTTCTTC. Its translation: CASTGLGHGGSRYEQFF.

This clonotype was seen only a few times. This rearrangement joins TRBV5-1 to TRBJ2-7; 9 bases are a match to TRBD1. V gave up 4 bases and J gave up 6 bases; unmatched junction bases: 8. Per the germline V gene, CDR1 is SGHRS and CDR2 is YFSETQ. This CDR3 comprises 14 residues. The CDR3, as DNA: TGCGCCAGCAGCGCCGGGACAGGGAATGGCGAGCAGTACTTC. The encoded protein is CASSAGTGNGEQYF.

In this sample, this clonotype turned up a few times. The chain carries TRBV6-1 and TRBJ1-1; TRBD1 matches at 11 bases. V lost 5 bases, J lost 5 bases, and 10 bases stayed unmatched. The CDR3 has 16 amino acids. CDR1 and CDR2 from the germline V gene are MNHNS and SASEGT. The CDR3 reads CASSPRTGGVGTEAFF. As DNA, the CDR3 is TGTGCCAGCAGTCCCCGGACAGGGGGCGTGGGGACTGAAGCTTTCTTT.

This clonotype came up many times. J is TRBJ1-4 and V is TRBV11-2; D ambiguous. Trimming removed 6 bases from V and 8 bases from J, with 13 bases in between. CDR3 size: 13 residues. CDR1 is SGHAT, CDR2 FQNNGV, per germline. CDR3 protein: CASSPVAKEKLFF. DNA for the CDR3: TGTGCCAGCAGTCCGGTGGCCAAAGAAAAACTGTTTTTT.

This clonotype came up many times. The CDR3 sequence is CASSGTSGRANEQFF. The CDR3 region has the DNA TGTGCCAGCAGTGGGACTAGCGGGAGGGCCAATGAGCAGTTCTTC. The J gene is TRBJ2-1, the V gene TRBV6-1; TRBD2 aligns across 15 bases. The CDR3 runs to 15 residues. Germline trimming cut 4 bases from V and 6 bases from J; bases unmatched to any gene: 1. Looked up from germline, CDR1 is MNHNS and CDR2 is SASEGT.

This chain links TRBV28 with TRBJ1-1, with a weak D call TRBD1 (6 bases). V was clipped by 5 bases and J by 6 bases, with 19 bases between them. The CDR3 is made up of 15 amino acids. Germline assignment: CDR1 MDHEN and CDR2 SYDVKM. The CDR3 is CASSGGSRGGSEAFF. CDR3 sequence (DNA): TGTGCCAGCAGTGGGGGGAGCAGGGGAGGCTCTGAAGCTTTCTTT.

This clonotype came up a few times. The rearrangement links TRBV6-2 or TRBV6-3 to TRBJ2-7; TRBD1 matches 8 bases. CDR1 and CDR2 from the germline V gene are MNHEY and SVGEGT. V lost 6 bases to trimming and J lost 5 bases; unmatched junction nucleotides: 6. The CDR3 is made up of 13 amino acids. The CDR3 nucleotides read TGTGCCAGCAGCCGGGGACAGGAAAACGAGCAGTACTTC. Amino acids: CASSRGQENEQYF.

Only a few counts were recorded for this clonotype. The chain links TRBV19 to TRBJ2-2; 7 nucleotides line up with TRBD2. With V trimmed by 6 bases and J by 4 bases, 5 bases remained unmatched. Looked up from germline, CDR1 is LNHDA and CDR2 is SQIVND (reference sequence). The CDR3 sequence is 14 residues long. CDR3: CASRPGGTTGELFF. As DNA, the CDR3 is TGTGCCAGTAGACCCGGGGGGACCACCGGGGAGCTGTTTTTT.

The table lists this clonotype with many counts. V gene TRBV20-1 combines with J gene TRBJ1-5; no definite D call. CDR1 and CDR2 (germline): DFQATT, SNEGSKA (reference sequence). The ends were cut back, 0 bases at V and 0 bases at J, with 12 bases in the middle. The CDR3 is made up of 16 amino acids. CDR3 DNA: TGCAGTGCTAGAGATCTGTATCAGAATAGCAATCAGCCCCAGCATTTT. Amino acid sequence: CSARDLYQNSNQPQHF.

The chain uses TRBV5-1 and TRBJ2-7; 8 bases are shared with TRBD2. The J call may be wrong; the DNA end is better matched by TRBJ2-1. This CDR3 has 15 residues. The germline gives CDR1 SGHRS, CDR2 YFSETQ. As DNA, the CDR3 is TGCGCCAGCAGCTTGGGTCCCTCGGGAGGGTCTGAGCAGTTCTTC. Protein product: CASSLGPSGGSEQFF.

This clonotype has more than one count but fewer than ten. The rearrangement joins TRBV20-1 to TRBJ2-7; 8 bases agree with TRBD2. Losses at the gene ends were 0 bases for V and 2 bases for J; bases not matched to a gene: 6. There are 15 residues in the CDR3. CDR1 DFQATT and CDR2 SNEGSKA come from the germline V gene (reference sequence). CDR3 amino acids: CSARDGGRLAYEQYF. The CDR3 bases are TGCAGTGCTAGAGATGGCGGGAGGCTTGCCTACGAGCAGTACTTC.

This clonotype was detected only a few times. This rearrangement joins TRBV6-2 or TRBV6-3 to TRBJ1-5; 8 nucleotides agree with TRBD1. The CDR3 is 18 residues long. V gave up 5 bases and J gave up 0 bases; unmatched junction bases: 12. CDR1 MNHEY and CDR2 SVGEGT come from the germline V gene. Here the CDR3 reads CASSTQDRVKTSNQPQHF. In DNA, the CDR3 is TGTGCCAGCAGTACCCAGGACAGGGTGAAGACTAGCAATCAGCCCCAGCATTTT.